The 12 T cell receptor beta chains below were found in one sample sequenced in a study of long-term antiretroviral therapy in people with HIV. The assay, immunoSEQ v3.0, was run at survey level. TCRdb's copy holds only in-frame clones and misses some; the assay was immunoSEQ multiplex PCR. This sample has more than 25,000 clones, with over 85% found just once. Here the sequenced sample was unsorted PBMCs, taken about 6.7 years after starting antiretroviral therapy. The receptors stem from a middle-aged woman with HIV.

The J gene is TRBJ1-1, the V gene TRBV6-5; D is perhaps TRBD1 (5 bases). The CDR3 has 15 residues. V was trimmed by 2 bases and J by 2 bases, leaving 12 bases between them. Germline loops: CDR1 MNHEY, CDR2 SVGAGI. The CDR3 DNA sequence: TGTGCCAGCAGTTACAGGGGAACAAGAAACACTGAAGCTTTCTTT. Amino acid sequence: CASSYRGTRNTEAFF.

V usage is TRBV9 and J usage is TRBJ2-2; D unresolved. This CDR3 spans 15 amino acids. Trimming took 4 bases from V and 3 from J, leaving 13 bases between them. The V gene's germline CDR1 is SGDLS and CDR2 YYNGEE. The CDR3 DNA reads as TGTGCCAGCAGCCCCGGGCAACAGCACACCGGGGAGCTGTTTTTT. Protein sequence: CASSPGQQHTGELFF.

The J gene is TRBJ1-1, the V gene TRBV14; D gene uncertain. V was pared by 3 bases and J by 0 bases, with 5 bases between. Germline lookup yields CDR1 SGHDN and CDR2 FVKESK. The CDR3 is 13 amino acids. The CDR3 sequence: CASSQVMNTEAFF. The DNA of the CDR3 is TGTGCCAGCAGCCAGGTCATGAACACTGAAGCTTTCTTT.

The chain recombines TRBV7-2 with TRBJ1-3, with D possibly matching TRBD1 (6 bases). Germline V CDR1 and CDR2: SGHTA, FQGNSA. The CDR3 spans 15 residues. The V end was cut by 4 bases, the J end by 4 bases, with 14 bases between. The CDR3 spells CASSSTAGGGNTIYF. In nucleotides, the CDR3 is TGTGCCAGCAGCTCGACGGCCGGGGGCGGAAACACCATATATTTT.

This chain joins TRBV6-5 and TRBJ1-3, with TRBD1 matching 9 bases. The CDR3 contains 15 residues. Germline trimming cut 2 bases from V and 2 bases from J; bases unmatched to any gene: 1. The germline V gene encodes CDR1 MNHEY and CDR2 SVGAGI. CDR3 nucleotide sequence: TGTGCCAGCAGTTACGGGACAGGGCCTGGAAACACCATATATTTT. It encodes CASSYGTGPGNTIYF.

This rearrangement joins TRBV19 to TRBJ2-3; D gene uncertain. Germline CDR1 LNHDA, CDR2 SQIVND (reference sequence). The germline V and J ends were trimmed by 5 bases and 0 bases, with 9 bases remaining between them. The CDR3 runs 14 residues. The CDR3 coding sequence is TGTGCCAGTAGTCGGATTACTAGCACAGATACGCAGTATTTT. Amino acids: CASSRITSTDTQYF.

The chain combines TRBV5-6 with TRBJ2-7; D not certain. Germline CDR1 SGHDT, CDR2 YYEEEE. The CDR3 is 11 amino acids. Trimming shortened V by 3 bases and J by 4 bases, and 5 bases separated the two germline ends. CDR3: CASSSYYEQYF. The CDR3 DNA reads TGTGCCAGCAGCTCCTATTACGAGCAGTACTTC.

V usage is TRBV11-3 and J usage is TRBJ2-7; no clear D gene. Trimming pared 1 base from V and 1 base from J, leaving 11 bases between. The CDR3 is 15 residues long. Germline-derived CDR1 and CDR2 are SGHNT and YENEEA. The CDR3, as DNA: TGTGCCAGCAGCTTAGGGCAAGGCTCTTCCTACGAGCAGTACTTC. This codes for CASSLGQGSSYEQYF.

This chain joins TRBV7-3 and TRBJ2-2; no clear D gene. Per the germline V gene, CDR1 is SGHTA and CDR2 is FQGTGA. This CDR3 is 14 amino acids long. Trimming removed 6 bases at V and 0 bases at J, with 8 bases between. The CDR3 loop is CASRKDANTGELFF. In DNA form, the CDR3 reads TGTGCCAGCAGAAAAGACGCGAACACCGGGGAGCTGTTTTTT.

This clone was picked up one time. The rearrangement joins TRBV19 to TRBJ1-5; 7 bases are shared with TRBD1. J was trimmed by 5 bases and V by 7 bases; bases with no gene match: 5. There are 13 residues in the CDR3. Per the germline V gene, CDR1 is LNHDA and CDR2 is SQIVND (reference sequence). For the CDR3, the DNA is TGTGCCAGTAAAGGACAGGCTCATCAGCCCCAGCATTTT. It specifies CASKGQAHQPQHF.

CDR3 region: CASSHARDRDYNEQFF. The CDR3 DNA sequence: TGCGCCAGCAGCCATGCCCGAGACAGGGACTACAATGAGCAGTTCTTC. The chain uses TRBV5-1 and TRBJ2-1; TRBD1 matches 7 bases. V was clipped by 4 bases and J by 3 bases; unmatched bases: 10. Germline CDR1 and CDR2: SGHRS and YFSETQ. The CDR3 is 16 amino acids.

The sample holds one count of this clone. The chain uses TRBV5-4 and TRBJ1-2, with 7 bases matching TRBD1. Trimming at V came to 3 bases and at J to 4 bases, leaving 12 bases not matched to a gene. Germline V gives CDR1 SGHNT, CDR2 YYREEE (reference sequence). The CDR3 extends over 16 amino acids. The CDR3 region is CASSSGDRAQIYGYTF. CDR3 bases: TGTGCCAGCAGCTCGGGAGACAGGGCACAGATCTATGGCTACACCTTC.